These 11 T cell receptor beta chains came from one sample sequenced in a study of shared clonotypes between healthy human individuals. The data were produced by immunoSEQ multiplex PCR, yet TCRdb's version contains in-frame clones alone and is incomplete. The data contain about 2 million clones, over 85% of them singletons. The sequencing sample was made of naive CD4+ T cells sorted from blood. Subset here: CD45RA+ positively selected. These receptor sequences come from a man aged 18 to 30 in good health.

The chain recombines TRBV6-6 with TRBJ1-2, with TRBD1 identical over 9 bases. The CDR3 covers 13 residues. CDR1 is MNHNY and CDR2 is SVGAGI in the germline V gene (reference sequence). V lost 6 bases to trimming and J lost 5 bases; unmatched junction nucleotides: 4. The CDR3 DNA is TGTGCCAGCAGCCTAGACAGGGGGTATGGCTACACCTTC. It translates to CASSLDRGYGYTF.

This chain links TRBV19 with TRBJ2-1; no clear D gene. CDR1 is LNHDA, CDR2 SQIVND, per germline (reference sequence). The CDR3 has 14 amino acids. Trimming pared 7 bases from V and 2 bases from J, leaving 12 bases between. The CDR3 nucleotides read TGTGCCAGTAAGAGAACCGTTGCCTACAATGAGCAGTTCTTC. Its protein is CASKRTVAYNEQFF.

CDR3 sequence reads: CASGLGSSSYEQYF. The CDR3 coding sequence is TGTGCTAGTGGGCTAGGGTCCAGCTCCTACGAGCAGTACTTC. This chain uses TRBV12-5 with TRBJ2-7; no clear D gene. CDR3 length: 14 residues. The germline V and J ends were trimmed by 6 bases and 0 bases, with 12 bases remaining between them. Germline CDR1 LGHNT, CDR2 FRNRAP.

The rearrangement uses TRBV10-2 and TRBJ2-7; possible D gene TRBD2, 5 bases. V was trimmed by 3 bases and J by 5 bases, leaving 14 bases between them. This CDR3 contains 14 residues. Germline CDR1 reads WSHSY; CDR2 reads SAAADI. The CDR3, as DNA: TGCGCCAGCAGTGAAGTCGGTTCTAGCAACGAGCAGTACTTC. It encodes CASSEVGSSNEQYF.

The V call is TRBV7-2, the J call TRBJ2-7; D assignment may be TRBD1 or TRBD2 (5 bases each). This CDR3 contains 15 residues. The V end lost 5 bases, the J end lost 0 bases, and 14 bases lay between the germline ends. Germline V gene data show CDR1 as SGHTA and CDR2 as FQGNSA. In nucleotides, the CDR3 is TGTGCCAGCAGCAGCACCTGGGACGACTCCTACGAGCAGTACTTC. Translating it yields CASSSTWDDSYEQYF.

This chain connects TRBV13 to TRBJ1-4; weak D call: TRBD1 (5 bases). The CDR3 consists of 17 residues. Per the germline V gene, CDR1 is PRHDT and CDR2 is FYEKMQ (reference sequence). V dropped 6 bases and J dropped 0 bases, with 17 bases sitting between them. The CDR3 bases are TGTGCCAGCAGGTCAATAAAGACAGCGGCAACTAATGAAAAACTGTTTTTT. This sequence encodes CASRSIKTAATNEKLFF.

This clone was seen only once. The chain joins TRBV30 to TRBJ1-6; no clear D gene. Between the trimmed V and J ends, which lost 1 base and 6 bases, there was a span of 22 bases. Looked up from germline, CDR1 is GTSNPN and CDR2 is SVGIG (reference sequence). The CDR3 extends over 18 amino acids. CDR3 region: CAWSASAPTGPINSPLHF. The CDR3 DNA reads TGTGCCTGGAGTGCTTCCGCCCCGACGGGCCCGATTAATTCACCCCTCCACTTT.

This sequence joins TRBV7-9 and TRBJ2-1, with D uncertain. This CDR3 is 14 amino acids long. Germline V gene sequence: CDR1 SEHNR, CDR2 FQNEAQ (reference sequence). The V gene lost 3 bases and the J gene lost 4 bases, with 10 bases spanning the gap. The CDR3 reads CASSFWASYNEQFF. The CDR3 bases are TGTGCCAGCAGCTTCTGGGCTAGTTACAATGAGCAGTTCTTC.

The chain has TRBV5-6 and TRBJ2-5, with 9 bases fitting TRBD1. The junction had 9 bases not matched to a gene; V was cut back by 4 bases and J by 2 bases. Germline lookup yields CDR1 SGHDT and CDR2 YYEEEE. The CDR3 is 16 amino acids. The CDR3 DNA follows: TGTGCCAGCAGCCCCCGCTGGGACAGGGAACAAGAGACCCAGTACTTC. Translated: CASSPRWDREQETQYF.

The V and J genes are TRBV6-5 and TRBJ1-1; D uncertain. Germline V gives CDR1 MNHEY, CDR2 SVGAGI. Trimming cost V 6 bases and J 3 bases, with 17 bases left between them. This CDR3 is 15 amino acids long. CDR3 protein: CASRGSRAGDTEAFF. The CDR3 nucleotides read TGTGCCAGCAGGGGCAGTAGGGCTGGGGACACTGAAGCTTTCTTT.

The chain employs TRBV9 and TRBJ2-6; D uncertain. Germline loops: CDR1 SGDLS, CDR2 YYNGEE. The CDR3 covers 17 residues. Deletions cut 0 bases from V and 4 bases from J, with 14 bases between. The CDR3 reads CASSVDLPGAGANVLTF. CDR3 DNA sequence: TGTGCCAGCAGCGTAGATCTCCCTGGAGCCGGGGCCAACGTCCTGACTTTC.